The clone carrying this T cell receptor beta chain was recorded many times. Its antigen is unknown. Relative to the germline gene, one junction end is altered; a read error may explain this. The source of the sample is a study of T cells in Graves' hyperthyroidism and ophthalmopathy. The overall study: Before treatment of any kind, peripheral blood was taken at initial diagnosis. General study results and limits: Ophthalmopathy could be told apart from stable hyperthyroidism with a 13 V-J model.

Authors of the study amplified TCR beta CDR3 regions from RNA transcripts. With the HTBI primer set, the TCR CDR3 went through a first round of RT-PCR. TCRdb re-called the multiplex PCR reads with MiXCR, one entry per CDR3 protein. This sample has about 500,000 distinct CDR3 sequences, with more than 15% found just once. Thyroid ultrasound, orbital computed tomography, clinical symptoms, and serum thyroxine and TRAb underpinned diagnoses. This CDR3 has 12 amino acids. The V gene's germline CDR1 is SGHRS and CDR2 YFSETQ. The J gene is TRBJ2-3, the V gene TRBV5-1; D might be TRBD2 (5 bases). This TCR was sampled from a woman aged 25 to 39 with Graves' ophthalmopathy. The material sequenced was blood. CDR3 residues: CASSLAGDTQYF. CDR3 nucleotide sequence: TGTGCCAGCAGCCTAGCTGGGGATACGCAGTATTTT.